The 9 T cell receptor beta chains in this list originate from one sample, sequenced in a study of T cell changes during pregnancy in multiple sclerosis. Sequenced by immunoSEQ multiplex PCR; TCRdb stores in-frame clones only, minus some. In the table there are approximately 44,000 clones, 75% to 95% of which are singletons. The sequences come from CD4+ T cells from peripheral blood mononuclear cells, collected before pregnancy. The receptor source for this set is a female donor with multiple sclerosis, enrolled in a pregnancy study.

To note about this clone: The sample has other DNA sequences that encode this CDR3 too. The rearrangement uses TRBV15 and TRBJ2-7; 7 bases match TRBD1. Germline V lookup: CDR1 LNHNV, CDR2 YYDKDF (reference sequence). The V and J ends lost 5 bases and 1 base, in that order; junction bases with no gene match: 5. CDR3 length equals 14 residues. The CDR3: CATSRTGSSYEQYF. The CDR3 DNA sequence: TGTGCCACCAGCCGGACAGGTTCGTCCTACGAGCAGTACTTC.

The chain employs TRBV18 and TRBJ1-4; the D is unclear. The CDR3 consists of 13 residues. Germline CDR1 KGHSH, CDR2 LQKENI. V was clipped by 6 bases and J by 6 bases, with 11 bases between them. CDR3 in DNA: TGTGCCAGCTCGCACGGGCGGGATGAAAAACTGTTTTTT. It translates to CASSHGRDEKLFF.

A note on this clone: Different DNA sequences within this sample yield the same CDR3. The CDR3 DNA is TGTGCCAGCAGCTTAGACGGCTATGGCTACACCTTC. Amino acid sequence: CASSLDGYGYTF. V is TRBV7-2 and J is TRBJ1-2; D is uncertain. The V end was cut by 1 base, the J end by 4 bases, with 4 bases between. Per the germline V gene, CDR1 is SGHTA and CDR2 is FQGNSA. The CDR3 extends over 12 amino acids.

The rearrangement joins TRBV4-2 to TRBJ2-7; 7 bases are a match to TRBD2. Germline assignment: CDR1 LGHNA and CDR2 YNFKEQ. The CDR3 is 15 residues long. V gave up 4 bases and J gave up 6 bases; unmatched junction bases: 12. The CDR3 nucleotides are TGTGCCAGCAGCCTAGGCGGGAGAAGTGGAGGCGAGCAGTACTTC. Protein: CASSLGGRSGGEQYF.

The chain recombines TRBV14 with TRBJ2-1; D not resolved. This CDR3 comprises 15 residues. Germline-derived CDR1 and CDR2 are SGHDN and FVKESK. V was trimmed by 0 bases and J by 7 bases, leaving 13 bases between them. The CDR3 is CASSQELPPRNEQFF. DNA of the CDR3: TGTGCCAGCAGCCAAGAACTTCCGCCTAGGAATGAGCAGTTCTTC.

CDR3 DNA: TGTGCCAGCAGCTTAGAGGGGAGCAATCAGCCCCAGCATTTT. Encoded protein: CASSLEGSNQPQHF. This chain connects TRBV7-8 to TRBJ1-5, with D perhaps TRBD1 (5 bases). The germline gives CDR1 SGHVS, CDR2 FQNEAQ. The V gene lost 1 base and the J gene lost 1 base, with 5 bases spanning the gap. The CDR3 runs to 14 residues.

V gene TRBV5-1 combines with J gene TRBJ2-5; 7 bases map to TRBD1. The CDR3 spans 16 residues. V shed 4 bases, J shed 5 bases, and the junction held 14 bases outside the gene matches. Germline V gives CDR1 SGHRS, CDR2 YFSETQ. This chain's CDR3 is CASSPGARDRAETQYF. The CDR3 DNA sequence: TGCGCCAGCAGCCCTGGGGCACGCGACAGGGCGGAGACCCAGTACTTC.

The chain uses TRBV27 and TRBJ2-7; the D gene is possibly TRBD1 (5 bases). Trimming removed 11 bases at V and 2 bases at J, with 28 bases between. Germline assignment: CDR1 MNHEY and CDR2 SMNVEV (reference sequence). The CDR3 is 17 amino acids. Here the CDR3 DNA reads TGTGCCTCTCTCCCTGGGGCAGGGTCGGTAAGGCCCTACGAGCAGTACTTC. As protein: CASLPGAGSVRPYEQYF.

The chain joins TRBV2 to TRBJ1-4, with a possible D match to TRBD1 (6 bases). From germline, CDR1 is SNHLY and CDR2 FYNNEI. The V end was cut by 6 bases, the J end by 8 bases, with 10 bases between. The CDR3 is 12 amino acids. CDR3 DNA: TGTGCCAGCAGCCAGGGGCAAGAAAAACTGTTTTTT. It is translated as CASSQGQEKLFF. Using reference TRBV2 and TRBJ1-4 for the parts outside the CDR3, the full variable domain is EPEVTQTPSHQVTQMGQEVILRCVPISNHLYFYWYRQILGQKVEFLVSFYNNEISEKSEIFDDQFSVERPDGSNFTLKIRSTKLEDSAMYFCASSQGQEKLFFGSGTQLSVL.